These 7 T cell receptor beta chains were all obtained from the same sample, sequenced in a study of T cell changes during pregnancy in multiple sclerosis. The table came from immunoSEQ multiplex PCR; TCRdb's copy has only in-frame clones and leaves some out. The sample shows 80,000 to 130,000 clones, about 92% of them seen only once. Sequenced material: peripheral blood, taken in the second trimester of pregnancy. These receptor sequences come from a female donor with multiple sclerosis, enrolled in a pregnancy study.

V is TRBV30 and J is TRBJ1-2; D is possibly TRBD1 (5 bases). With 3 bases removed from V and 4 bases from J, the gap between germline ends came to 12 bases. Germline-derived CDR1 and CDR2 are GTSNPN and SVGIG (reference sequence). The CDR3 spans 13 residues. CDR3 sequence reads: CAWSGDSTYGYTF. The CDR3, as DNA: TGTGCCTGGAGCGGGGACTCCACCTATGGCTACACCTTC. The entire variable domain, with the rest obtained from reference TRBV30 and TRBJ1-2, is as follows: SQTIHQWPATLVQPVGSPLSLECTVEGTSNPNLYWYRQAAGRGLQLLFYSVGIGQISSEVPQNLSASRPQDRQFILSSKKLLLSDSGFYLCAWSGDSTYGYTFGSGTRLTVV.

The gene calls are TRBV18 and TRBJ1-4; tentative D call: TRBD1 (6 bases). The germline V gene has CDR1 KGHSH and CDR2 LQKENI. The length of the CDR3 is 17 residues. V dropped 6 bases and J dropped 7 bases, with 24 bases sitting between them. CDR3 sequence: CASSSGTRLLGSEKLFF. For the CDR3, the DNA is TGTGCCAGCTCGTCCGGGACAAGGTTACTTGGGAGTGAAAAACTGTTTTTT.

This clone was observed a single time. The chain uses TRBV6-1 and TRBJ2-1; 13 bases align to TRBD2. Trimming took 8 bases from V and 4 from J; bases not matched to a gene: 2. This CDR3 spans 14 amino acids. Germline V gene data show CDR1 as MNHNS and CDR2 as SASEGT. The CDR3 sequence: CASLTSGGYNEQFF. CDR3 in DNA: TGTGCCAGCCTGACTAGCGGGGGGTACAATGAGCAGTTCTTC.

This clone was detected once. CDR3 region: CASGGLGYNEQFF. Here the CDR3 DNA reads TGTGCCAGCGGTGGGCTGGGTTACAATGAGCAGTTCTTC. V gene TRBV6-5 combines with J gene TRBJ2-1; D is ambiguous. The CDR3 extends over 13 amino acids. Looked up from germline, CDR1 is MNHEY and CDR2 is SVGAGI. The V and J ends lost 8 bases and 4 bases respectively, with 12 bases between them.

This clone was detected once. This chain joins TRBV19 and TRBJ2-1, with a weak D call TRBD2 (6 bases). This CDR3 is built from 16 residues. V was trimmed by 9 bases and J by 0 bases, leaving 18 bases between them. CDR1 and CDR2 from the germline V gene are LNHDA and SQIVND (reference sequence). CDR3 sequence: CASTGPWEDSYNEQFF. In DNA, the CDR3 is TGTGCCAGCACGGGCCCCTGGGAGGACTCCTACAATGAGCAGTTCTTC.

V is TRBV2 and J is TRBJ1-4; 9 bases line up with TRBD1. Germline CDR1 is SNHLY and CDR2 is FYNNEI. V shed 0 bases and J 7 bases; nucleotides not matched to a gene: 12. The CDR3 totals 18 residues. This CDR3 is CASSEAVPGQGPGEKLFF. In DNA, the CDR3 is TGTGCCAGCAGTGAAGCAGTCCCGGGACAGGGCCCTGGTGAAAAACTGTTTTTT.

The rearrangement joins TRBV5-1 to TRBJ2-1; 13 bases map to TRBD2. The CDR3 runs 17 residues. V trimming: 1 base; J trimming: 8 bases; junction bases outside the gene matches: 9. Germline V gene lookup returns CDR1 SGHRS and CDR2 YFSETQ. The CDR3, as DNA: TGCGCCAGCAGCTTGACCGGGACTAGCGGGAAATTCGATGAGCAGTTCTTC. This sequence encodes CASSLTGTSGKFDEQFF.